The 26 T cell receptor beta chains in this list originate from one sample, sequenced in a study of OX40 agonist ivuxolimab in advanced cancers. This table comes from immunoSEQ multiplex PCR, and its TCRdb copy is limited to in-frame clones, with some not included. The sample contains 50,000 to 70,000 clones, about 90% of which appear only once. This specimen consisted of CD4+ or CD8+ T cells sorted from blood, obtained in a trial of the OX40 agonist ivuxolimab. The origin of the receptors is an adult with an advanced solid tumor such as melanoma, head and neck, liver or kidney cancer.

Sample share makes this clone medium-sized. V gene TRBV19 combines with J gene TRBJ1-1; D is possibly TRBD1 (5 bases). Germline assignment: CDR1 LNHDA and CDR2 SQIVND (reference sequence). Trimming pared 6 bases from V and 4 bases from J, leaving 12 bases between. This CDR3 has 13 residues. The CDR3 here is CASSRRDLTEAFF. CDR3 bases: TGTGCCAGTAGCAGGAGGGACCTCACTGAAGCTTTCTTT.

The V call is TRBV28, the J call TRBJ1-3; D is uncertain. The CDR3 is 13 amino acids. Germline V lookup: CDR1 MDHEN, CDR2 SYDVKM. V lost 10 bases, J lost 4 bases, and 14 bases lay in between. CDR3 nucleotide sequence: TGTGCCAACAAGAGGGTGGGAGGAAACACCATATATTTT. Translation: CANKRVGGNTIYF. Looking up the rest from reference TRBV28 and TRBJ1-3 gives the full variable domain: DVKVTQSSRYLVKRTGEKVFLECVQDMDHENMFWYRQDPGLGLRLIYFSYDVKMKEKGDIPEGYSVSREKKERFSLILESASTNQTSMYLCANKRVGGNTIYFGEGSWLTVV.

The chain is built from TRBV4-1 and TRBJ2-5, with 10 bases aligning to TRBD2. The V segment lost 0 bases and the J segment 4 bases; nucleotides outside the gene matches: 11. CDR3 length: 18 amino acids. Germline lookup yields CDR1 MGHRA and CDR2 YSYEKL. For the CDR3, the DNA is TGCGCCAGCAGCCAAGAAGTCATTAGCGGGAGGCCCGGAGAGACCCAGTACTTC. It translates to CASSQEVISGRPGETQYF.

The CDR3 here is CASSLGTSDQPQHF. As DNA, the CDR3 is TGCGCCAGCAGCTTGGGTACGTCGGATCAGCCCCAGCATTTT. This sequence joins TRBV5-1 and TRBJ1-5; D unclear. The CDR3 is 14 amino acids. The germline V and J ends were trimmed by 0 bases and 5 bases, with 9 bases remaining between them. The V gene's germline CDR1 is SGHRS and CDR2 YFSETQ.

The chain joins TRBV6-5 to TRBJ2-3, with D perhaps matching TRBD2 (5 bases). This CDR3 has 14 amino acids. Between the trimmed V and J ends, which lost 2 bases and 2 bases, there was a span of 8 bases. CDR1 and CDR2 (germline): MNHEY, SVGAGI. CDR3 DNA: TGTGCCAGCAGTTACCAGCGGCACACAGATACGCAGTATTTT. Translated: CASSYQRHTDTQYF.

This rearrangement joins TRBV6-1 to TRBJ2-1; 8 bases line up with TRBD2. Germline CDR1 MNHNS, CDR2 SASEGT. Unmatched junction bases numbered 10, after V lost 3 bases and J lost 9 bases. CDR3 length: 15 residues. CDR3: CASSDPAGGFLEQFF. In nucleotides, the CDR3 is TGTGCCAGCAGTGACCCGGCGGGGGGCTTTCTTGAGCAGTTCTTC.

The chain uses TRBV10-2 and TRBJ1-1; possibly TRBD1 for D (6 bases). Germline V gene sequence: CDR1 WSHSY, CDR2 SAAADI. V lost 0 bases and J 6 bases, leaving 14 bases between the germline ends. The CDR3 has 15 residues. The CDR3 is CASSESTGAWAEAFF. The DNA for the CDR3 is TGCGCCAGCAGTGAGTCAACGGGGGCGTGGGCTGAAGCTTTCTTT.

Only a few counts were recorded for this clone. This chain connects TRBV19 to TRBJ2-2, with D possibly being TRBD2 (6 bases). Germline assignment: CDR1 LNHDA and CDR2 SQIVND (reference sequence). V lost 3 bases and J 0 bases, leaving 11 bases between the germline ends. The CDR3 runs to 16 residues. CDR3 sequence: CASSIRLGANTGELFF. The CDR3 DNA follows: TGTGCCAGTAGTATTCGACTAGGGGCGAACACCGGGGAGCTGTTTTTT. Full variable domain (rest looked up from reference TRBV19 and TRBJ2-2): DGGITQSPKYLFRKEGQNVTLSCEQNLNHDAMYWYRQDPGQGLRLIYYSQIVNDFQKGDIAEGYSVSREKKESFPLTVTSAQKNPTAFYLCASSIRLGANTGELFFGEGSRLTVL.

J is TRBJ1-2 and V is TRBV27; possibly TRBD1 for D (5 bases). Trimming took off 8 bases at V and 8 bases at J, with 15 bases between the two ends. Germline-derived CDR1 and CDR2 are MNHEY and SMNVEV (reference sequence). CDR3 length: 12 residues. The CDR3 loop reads CASRGVSEGYTF. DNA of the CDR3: TGTGCCAGCCGAGGGGTCTCGGAGGGCTACACCTTC.

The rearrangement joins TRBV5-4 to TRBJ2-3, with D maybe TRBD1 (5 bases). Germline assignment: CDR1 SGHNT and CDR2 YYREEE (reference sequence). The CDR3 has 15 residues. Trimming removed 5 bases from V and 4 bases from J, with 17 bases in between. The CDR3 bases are TGTGCCAGCAGGGAGAGTGGGGCGTCCCCAGATACGCAGTATTTT. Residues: CASRESGASPDTQYF.

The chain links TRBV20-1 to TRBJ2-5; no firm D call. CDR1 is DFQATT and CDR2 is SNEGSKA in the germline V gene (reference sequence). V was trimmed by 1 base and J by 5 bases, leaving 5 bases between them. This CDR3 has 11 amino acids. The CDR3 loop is CSARGLETQYF. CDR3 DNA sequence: TGCAGTGCTAGAGGCCTCGAGACCCAGTACTTC.

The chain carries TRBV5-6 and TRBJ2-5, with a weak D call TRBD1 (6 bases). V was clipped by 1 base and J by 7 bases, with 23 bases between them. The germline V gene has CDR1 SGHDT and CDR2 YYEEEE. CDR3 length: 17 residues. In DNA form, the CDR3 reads TGTGCCAGCAGCTTGATGGGCGCAGGGGCGCATATCGGGACCCAGTACTTC. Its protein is CASSLMGAGAHIGTQYF.

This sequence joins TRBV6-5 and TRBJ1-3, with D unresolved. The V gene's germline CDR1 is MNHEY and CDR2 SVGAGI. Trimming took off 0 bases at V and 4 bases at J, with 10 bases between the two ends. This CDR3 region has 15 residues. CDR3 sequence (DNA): TGTGCCAGCAGTTACTCGAGGGCAGGAGGAAACACCATATATTTT. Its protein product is CASSYSRAGGNTIYF.

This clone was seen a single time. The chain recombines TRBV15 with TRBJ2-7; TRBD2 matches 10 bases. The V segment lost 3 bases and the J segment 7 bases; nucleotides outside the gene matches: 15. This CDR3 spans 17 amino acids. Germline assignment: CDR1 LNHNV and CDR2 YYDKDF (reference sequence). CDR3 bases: TGTGCCACCAGCAGCGACCGACGTAGCGGGAGGCCGGGGGAGCAGTACTTC. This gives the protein CATSSDRRSGRPGEQYF.

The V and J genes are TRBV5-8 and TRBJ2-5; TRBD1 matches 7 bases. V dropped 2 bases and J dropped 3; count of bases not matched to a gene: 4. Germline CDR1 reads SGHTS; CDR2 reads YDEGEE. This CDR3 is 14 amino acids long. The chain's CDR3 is CASSLGQGEETQYF. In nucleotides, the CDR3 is TGTGCCAGCAGCTTAGGGCAGGGGGAAGAGACCCAGTACTTC.

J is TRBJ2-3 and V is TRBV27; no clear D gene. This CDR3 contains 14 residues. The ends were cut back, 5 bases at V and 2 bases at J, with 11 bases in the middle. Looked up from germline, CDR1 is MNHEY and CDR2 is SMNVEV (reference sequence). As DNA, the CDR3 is TGTGCCAGCAGTCTCAACCACCCCACAGATACGCAGTATTTT. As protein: CASSLNHPTDTQYF.

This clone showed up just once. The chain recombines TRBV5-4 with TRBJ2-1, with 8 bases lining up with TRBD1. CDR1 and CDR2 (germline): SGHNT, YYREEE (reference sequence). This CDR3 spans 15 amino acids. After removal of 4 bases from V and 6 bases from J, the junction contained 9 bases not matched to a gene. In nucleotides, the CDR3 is TGTGCCAGCAGCCCCCACAGGGGGTTGGGCAATGAGCAGTTCTTC. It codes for CASSPHRGLGNEQFF.

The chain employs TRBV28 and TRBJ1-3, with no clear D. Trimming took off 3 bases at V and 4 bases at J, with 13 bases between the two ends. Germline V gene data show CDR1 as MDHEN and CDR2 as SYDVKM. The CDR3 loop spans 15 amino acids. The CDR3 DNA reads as TGTGCCAGCAGTTTGGAACTCCCAGCAGGAAACACCATATATTTT. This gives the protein CASSLELPAGNTIYF.

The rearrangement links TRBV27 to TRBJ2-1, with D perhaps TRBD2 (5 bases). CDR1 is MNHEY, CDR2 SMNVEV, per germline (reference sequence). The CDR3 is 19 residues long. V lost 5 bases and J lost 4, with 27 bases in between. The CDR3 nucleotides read TGTGCCAGCAGTGGGGTGGAACAATCTCAGCAGGAGGAATACAATGAGCAGTTCTTC. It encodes CASSGVEQSQQEEYNEQFF.

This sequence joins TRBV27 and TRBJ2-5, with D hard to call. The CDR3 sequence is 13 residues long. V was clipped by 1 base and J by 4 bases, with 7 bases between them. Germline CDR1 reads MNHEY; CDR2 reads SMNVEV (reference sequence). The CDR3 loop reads CASSLWLGETQYF. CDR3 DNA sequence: TGTGCCAGCAGTTTATGGCTGGGAGAGACCCAGTACTTC.

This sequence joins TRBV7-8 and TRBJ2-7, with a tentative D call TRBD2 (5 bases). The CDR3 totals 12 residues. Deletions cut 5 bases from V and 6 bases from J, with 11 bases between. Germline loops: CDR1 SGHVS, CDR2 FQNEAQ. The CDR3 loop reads CASSPGSLEQYF. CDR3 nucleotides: TGTGCCAGCAGCCCGGGGTCCCTCGAGCAGTACTTC.

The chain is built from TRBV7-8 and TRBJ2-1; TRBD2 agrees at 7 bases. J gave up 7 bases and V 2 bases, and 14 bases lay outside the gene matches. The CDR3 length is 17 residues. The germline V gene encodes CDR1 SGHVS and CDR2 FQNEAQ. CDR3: CASSLRSGMVSGNEQFF. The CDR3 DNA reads TGTGCCAGCAGCTTAAGAAGCGGGATGGTCTCGGGGAATGAGCAGTTCTTC.

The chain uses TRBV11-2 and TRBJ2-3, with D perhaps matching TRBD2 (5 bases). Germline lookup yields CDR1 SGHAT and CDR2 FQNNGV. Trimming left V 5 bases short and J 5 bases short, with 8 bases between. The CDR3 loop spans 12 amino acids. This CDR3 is CASSRGRDTQYF. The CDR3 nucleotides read TGTGCCAGCAGCCGAGGGAGAGATACGCAGTATTTT. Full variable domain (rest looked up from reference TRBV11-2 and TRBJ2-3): EAGVAQSPRYKIIEKRQSVAFWCNPISGHATLYWYQQILGQGPKLLIQFQNNGVVDDSQLPKDRFSAERLKGVDSTLKIQPAKLEDSAVYLCASSRGRDTQYFGPGTRLTVL.

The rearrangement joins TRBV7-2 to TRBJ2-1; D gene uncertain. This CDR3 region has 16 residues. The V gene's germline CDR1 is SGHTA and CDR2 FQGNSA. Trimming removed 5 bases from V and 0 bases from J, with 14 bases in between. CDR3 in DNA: TGTGCCAGCAGCGCCTCGGCGCCGAGCTCCTACAATGAGCAGTTCTTC. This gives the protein CASSASAPSSYNEQFF.

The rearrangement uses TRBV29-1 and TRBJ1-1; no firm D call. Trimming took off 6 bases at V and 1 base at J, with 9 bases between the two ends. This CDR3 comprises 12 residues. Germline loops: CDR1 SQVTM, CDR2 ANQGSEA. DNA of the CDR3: TGCAGCGTCGCACCACAGAACACTGAAGCTTTCTTT. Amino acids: CSVAPQNTEAFF.

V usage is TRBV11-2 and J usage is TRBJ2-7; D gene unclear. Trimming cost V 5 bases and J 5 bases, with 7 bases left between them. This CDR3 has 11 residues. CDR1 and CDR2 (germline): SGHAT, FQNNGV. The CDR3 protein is CASSLLHEQYF. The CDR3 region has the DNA TGTGCCAGCAGCCTATTGCACGAGCAGTACTTC.